This T cell receptor beta chain stems from a study of identical twins. Notes on the study in general: Invariant populations such as MAIT and iNKT cells could partly muddle zero-insertion analyses. Carriage of fewer insertions was seen in abundant cord blood beta clonotypes, whereas memory repertoires showed none. An excess of low generation probability was shown by twin-shared out-of-frame alpha sequences.

The CDR3 is 17 residues long. Germline assignment: CDR1 SGHRS and CDR2 YFSETQ. V dropped 4 bases and J dropped 1; count of bases not matched to a gene: 13. Through template switching, a universal primer site was introduced, and the cDNA contained unique molecular identifiers. TCRdb re-called the 5' RACE reads with MiXCR, one entry per CDR3 protein. This sample has some 1,700,000 distinct CDR3 sequences, with less than 40% found just once. This clonotype has a handful of counts. What it binds is not known. The sequence derives from a newborn girl in good health. Sequenced input: cord blood. V gene TRBV5-1 combines with J gene TRBJ2-5; 7 bases align to TRBD2. The CDR3: CASSTGLRGGSQETQYF. The CDR3 nucleotides are TGCGCCAGCAGCACGGGACTAAGAGGAGGTTCCCAAGAGACCCAGTACTTC.